This T cell receptor (beta chain) is drawn from a study of cytomegalovirus exposure and HLA in healthy donors. 60 Vbeta and 13 Jbeta primers were used in PCR. The assay was immunoSEQ multiplex PCR, and TCRdb's table has in-frame clones only and misses some. The sample has under 200,000 clones, approximately 85% seen once. This CDR3 has 11 amino acids. Germline loops: CDR1 SGHTA, CDR2 FQGNSA. V lost 8 bases and J 2 bases, leaving 6 bases between the germline ends. Sample: PBMCs. The sequence was obtained from a girl between 2 and 10 years old in good health and CMV-seropositive. The chain recombines TRBV7-2 with TRBJ2-5; D uncertain. The CDR3 spells CASGPQETQYF. In DNA, the CDR3 is TGTGCCAGCGGCCCACAAGAGACCCAGTACTTC.